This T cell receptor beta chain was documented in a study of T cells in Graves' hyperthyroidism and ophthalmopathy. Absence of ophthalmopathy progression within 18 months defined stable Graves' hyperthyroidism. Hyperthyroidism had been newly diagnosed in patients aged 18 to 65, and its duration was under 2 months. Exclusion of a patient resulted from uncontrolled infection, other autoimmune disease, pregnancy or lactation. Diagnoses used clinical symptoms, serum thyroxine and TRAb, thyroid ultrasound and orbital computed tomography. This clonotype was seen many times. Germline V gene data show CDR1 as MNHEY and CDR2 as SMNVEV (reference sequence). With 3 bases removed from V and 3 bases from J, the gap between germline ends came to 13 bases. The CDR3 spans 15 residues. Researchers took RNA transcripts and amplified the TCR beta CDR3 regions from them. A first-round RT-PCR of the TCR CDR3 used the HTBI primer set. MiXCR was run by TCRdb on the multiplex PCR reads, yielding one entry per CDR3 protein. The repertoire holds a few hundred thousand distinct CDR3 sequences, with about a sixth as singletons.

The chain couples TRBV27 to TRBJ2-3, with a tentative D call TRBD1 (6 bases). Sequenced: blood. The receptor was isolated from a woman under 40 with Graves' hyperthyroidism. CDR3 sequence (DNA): TGTGCCAGCAGTTTGTCCCAGGGGAGAACAGATACGCAGTATTTT. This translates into CASSLSQGRTDTQYF.